This T cell receptor (beta chain) was retrieved from a study of T cells after yellow fever vaccination. Whole-study findings and limits: Clonotypes shared by both compartments, CD4 and CD8, made up a small share. Most primary-vaccination clones reappeared after the booster (about 95% CD4, 88% CD8).

The CDR3 is 12 residues long. The germline V gene encodes CDR1 DFQATT and CDR2 SNEGSKA (reference sequence). V gave up 3 bases and J gave up 0 bases, with 5 bases separating them. Generation of TCR cDNA used 5'RACE template switching (which added a universal primer site and UMIs). TCRdb re-analysed the 5' RACE reads in MiXCR, keeping a single row per CDR3 protein. The sample contains some 240,000 distinct CDR3 sequences, around 5.2% of which appear only once. This clonotype was seen many times. Its antigen is currently unknown. The input for sequencing was CD4+ T cells sorted from PBMCs, taken on the day of the yellow fever booster vaccination. The chain employs TRBV20-1 and TRBJ2-5, with D tentatively TRBD1 (5 bases). This receptor was identified in a man younger than 35 who received the YFV17D yellow fever vaccine. The CDR3 loop reads CSASRDQETQYF. CDR3 DNA sequence: TGCAGTGCTAGCAGGGACCAAGAGACCCAGTACTTC.